The following is a T cell receptor (beta chain) sequence with its context. What it binds is not known. This sample is drawn from a study of blood T cells in healthy people across ages. Study-wide points: The donors' CMV status was not determined, possibly confounding changes in expanded clonotypes.

The germline CDR1 and CDR2 sequences are MNHNS and SASEGT. CDR3 length: 15 residues. Germline trimming cut 2 bases from V and 4 bases from J; bases unmatched to any gene: 4. Then a second PCR, running roughly 7 to 11 cycles, was carried out with a sample-barcoded 5' primer and a J-beta primer mix. TCRdb re-called the 5' RACE reads through MiXCR, storing one row per CDR3 protein. The table shows about 1.6 million distinct CDR3 sequences, with roughly a third occurring only once. This clonotype was sampled from a woman aged 25-40 years in good health. The sequencing sample was made of blood. The chain links TRBV6-1 to TRBJ1-2; 10 bases map to TRBD1. CDR3 region: CASSESGTGAYGYTF. CDR3 DNA: TGTGCCAGCAGTGAATCCGGGACAGGGGCCTATGGCTACACCTTC.